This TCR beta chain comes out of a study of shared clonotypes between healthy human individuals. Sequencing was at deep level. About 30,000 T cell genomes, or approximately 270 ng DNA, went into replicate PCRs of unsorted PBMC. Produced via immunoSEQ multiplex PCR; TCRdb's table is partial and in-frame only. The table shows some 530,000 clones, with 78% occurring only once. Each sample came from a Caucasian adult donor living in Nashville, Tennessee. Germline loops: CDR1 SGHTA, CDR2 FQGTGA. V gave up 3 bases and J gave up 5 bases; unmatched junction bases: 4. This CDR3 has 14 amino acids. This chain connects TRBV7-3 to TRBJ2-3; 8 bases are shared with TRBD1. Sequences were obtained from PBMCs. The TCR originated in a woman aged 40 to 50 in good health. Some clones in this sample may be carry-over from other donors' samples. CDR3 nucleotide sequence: TGTGCCAGCAGCTTGCAGGGGGCTATAGATACGCAGTATTTT. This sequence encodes CASSLQGAIDTQYF.